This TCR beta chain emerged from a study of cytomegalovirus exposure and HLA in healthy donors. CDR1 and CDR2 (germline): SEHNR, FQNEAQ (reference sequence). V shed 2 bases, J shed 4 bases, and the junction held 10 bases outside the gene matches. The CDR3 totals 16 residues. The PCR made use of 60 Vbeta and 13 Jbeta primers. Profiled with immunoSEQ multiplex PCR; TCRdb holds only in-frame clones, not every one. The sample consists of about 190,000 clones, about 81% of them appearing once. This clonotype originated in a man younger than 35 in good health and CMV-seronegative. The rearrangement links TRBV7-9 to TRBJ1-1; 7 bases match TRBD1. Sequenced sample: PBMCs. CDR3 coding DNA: TGTGCCAGCAGCTTATACAGGGGTCGAACGAGCACTGAAGCTTTCTTT. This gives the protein CASSLYRGRTSTEAFF. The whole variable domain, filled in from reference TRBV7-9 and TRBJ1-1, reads DTGVSQNPRHKITKRGQNVTFRCDPISEHNRLYWYRQTLGQGPEFLTYFQNEAQLEKSRLLSDRFSAERPKGSFSTLEIQRTEQGDSAMYLCASSLYRGRTSTEAFFGQGTRLTVV.